There are a few counts of the clone carrying this T cell receptor beta chain. This sample was taken from a study of blood T cell repertoires in COVID-19. Per the original data handling: Reference gene primer amplification gave estimated nucleated cell counts. Clones were sequenced by immunoSEQ multiplex PCR, and TCRdb holds only the in-frame ones, with some missing. V, J and clone size reflect that table, while D and trimming were determined from the DNA. The data contain around 170,000 clones, roughly nine tenths of them singletons. The CDR3 consists of 14 residues. V was trimmed by 5 bases and J by 1 base, leaving 14 bases between them. CDR1 and CDR2 (germline): GTSNPN, SVGIG (reference sequence).

The rearrangement uses TRBV30 and TRBJ2-5, with TRBD2 as a possible D gene (6 bases). Sequenced input: peripheral blood. The clonotype originates from a woman aged 70-85 years with acute or convalescent COVID-19. The CDR3 protein is CAWGSGGTQETQYF. CDR3 bases: TGTGCCTGGGGATCCGGAGGGACCCAAGAGACCCAGTACTTC.